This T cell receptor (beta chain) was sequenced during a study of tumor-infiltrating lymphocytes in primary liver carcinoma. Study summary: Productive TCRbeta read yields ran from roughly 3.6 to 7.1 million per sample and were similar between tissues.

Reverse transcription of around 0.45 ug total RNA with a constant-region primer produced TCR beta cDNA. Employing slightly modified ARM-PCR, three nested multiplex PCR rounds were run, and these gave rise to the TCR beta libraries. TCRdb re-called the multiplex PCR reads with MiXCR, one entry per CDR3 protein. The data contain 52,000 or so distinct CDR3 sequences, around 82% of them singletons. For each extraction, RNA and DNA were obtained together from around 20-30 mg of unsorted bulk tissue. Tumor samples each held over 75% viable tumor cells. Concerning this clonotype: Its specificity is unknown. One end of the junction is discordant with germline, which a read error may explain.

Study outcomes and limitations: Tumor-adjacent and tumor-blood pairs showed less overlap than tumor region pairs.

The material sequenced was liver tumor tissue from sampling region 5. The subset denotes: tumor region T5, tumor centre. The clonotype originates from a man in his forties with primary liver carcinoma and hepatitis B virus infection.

The CDR3 loop is CASSPGGGPTDTHHF. Here the CDR3 DNA reads TGCGCCAGCAGCCCCGGTGGGGGTCCCACAGATACGCACCATTTT. This chain uses TRBV11-3 with TRBJ2-3; D is tentatively TRBD1 or TRBD2 (5 bases each). The CDR3 covers 15 residues. Germline V gene sequence: CDR1 SGHNT, CDR2 YENEEA.